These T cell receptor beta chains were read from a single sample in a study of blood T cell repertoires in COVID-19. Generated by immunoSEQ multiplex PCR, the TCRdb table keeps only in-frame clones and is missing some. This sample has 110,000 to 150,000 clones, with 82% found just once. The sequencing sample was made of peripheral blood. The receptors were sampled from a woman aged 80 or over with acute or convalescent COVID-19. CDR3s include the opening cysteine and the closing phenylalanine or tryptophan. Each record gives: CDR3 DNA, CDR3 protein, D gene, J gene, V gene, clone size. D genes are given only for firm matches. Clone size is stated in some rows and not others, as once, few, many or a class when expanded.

cdr3_nt: TGTGCCAGCAGTTTCCCAAACAGGGGGCTTGGGCCCCAGCATTTT; cdr3_aa: CASSFPNRGLGPQHF; d_call: TRBD1; j_call: TRBJ1-5; v_call: TRBV28; clone_size: NA
cdr3_nt: TGTGCCAGCAGTAGAACTCCGGGGCTCGGGGGAGAGACCCAGTACTTC; cdr3_aa: CASSRTPGLGGETQYF; d_call: NA; j_call: TRBJ2-5; v_call: TRBV9; clone_size: NA
cdr3_nt: TGCGCCAGCAGCCGTAGCGGGGGAGAAACCTACGAGCAGTACTTC; cdr3_aa: CASSRSGGETYEQYF; d_call: TRBD2; j_call: TRBJ2-7; v_call: TRBV5-1; clone_size: NA
cdr3_nt: TGCGCCAGCAGAGCGGGGGACCGCACAGATACGCAGTATTTT; cdr3_aa: CASRAGDRTDTQYF; d_call: TRBD2; j_call: TRBJ2-3; v_call: TRBV10-2; clone_size: NA
cdr3_nt: TGTGCCAGCAGCCCCCTGAGGATTAGGACAGATACGCAGTATTTT; cdr3_aa: CASSPLRIRTDTQYF; d_call: NA; j_call: TRBJ2-3; v_call: TRBV9; clone_size: NA
cdr3_nt: TGTGCCAGCAGCTCAAGCGGACAGGGGGTATCAGAGGAGCAGTTCTTC; cdr3_aa: CASSSSGQGVSEEQFF; d_call: TRBD1; j_call: TRBJ2-1; v_call: TRBV5-6; clone_size: NA
cdr3_nt: TGTGCCAGCAGTGGTCGGTATTCTGGGGCCAACGTCCTGACTTTC; cdr3_aa: CASSGRYSGANVLTF; d_call: NA; j_call: TRBJ2-6; v_call: TRBV2; clone_size: NA
cdr3_nt: TGTGCCAGCAGTCGTCGAGCGACCCAGTACTTC; cdr3_aa: CASSRRATQYF; d_call: NA; j_call: TRBJ2-5; v_call: TRBV12-3/TRBV12-4; clone_size: NA
cdr3_nt: TGTGCCAGCAGCTTAGGGGGCGGACTAGCGGGAGGGAAGAATGAGCAGTTCTTC; cdr3_aa: CASSLGGGLAGGKNEQFF; d_call: TRBD2; j_call: TRBJ2-1; v_call: TRBV11-2; clone_size: NA
cdr3_nt: TGTGCCAGTAGCCCCCAAATTACGGCGGAAAACTACAATGAGCAGTTCTTC; cdr3_aa: CASSPQITAENYNEQFF; d_call: NA; j_call: TRBJ2-1; v_call: TRBV2; clone_size: NA
cdr3_nt: TGCGCCAGCAGTCAACCTCTCGAGGGTGTGAACACTGAAGCTTTCTTT; cdr3_aa: CASSQPLEGVNTEAFF; d_call: NA; j_call: TRBJ1-1; v_call: TRBV23-1; clone_size: NA
cdr3_nt: TGCGCCAGCAGCTTGGATGCGGGGGCGGGTTCACCCCTCCACTTT; cdr3_aa: CASSLDAGAGSPLHF; d_call: NA; j_call: TRBJ1-6; v_call: TRBV5-1; clone_size: NA
cdr3_nt: TGTGCCAGCCGCGAGGGACTCTCACCCCTCCACTTT; cdr3_aa: CASREGLSPLHF; d_call: NA; j_call: TRBJ1-6; v_call: TRBV12-3/TRBV12-4; clone_size: NA
cdr3_nt: TGTGCCAGCTCCCCCCGGGTGGGCAATCAGCCCCAGCATTTT; cdr3_aa: CASSPRVGNQPQHF; d_call: NA; j_call: TRBJ1-5; v_call: TRBV6-5; clone_size: few
cdr3_nt: TGTGCCAGCAGTGACCGGGGAGATACGCAGTATTTT; cdr3_aa: CASSDRGDTQYF; d_call: NA; j_call: TRBJ2-3; v_call: TRBV2; clone_size: once
cdr3_nt: TGCGCCAGCAGCCAATTCCTTGGACAGGCGAGCTCCTATAATTCACCCCTCCACTTT; cdr3_aa: CASSQFLGQASSYNSPLHF; d_call: TRBD1; j_call: TRBJ1-6; v_call: TRBV4-1; clone_size: NA
cdr3_nt: TGTGCCAGCAGGAGGGATGCGAATCAGCCCCAGCATTTT; cdr3_aa: CASRRDANQPQHF; d_call: NA; j_call: TRBJ1-5; v_call: TRBV2; clone_size: NA
cdr3_nt: TGTGCCAGCAGCCCCTACGGGACAGGTTTGGGCGAGCAGTACTTC; cdr3_aa: CASSPYGTGLGEQYF; d_call: TRBD1; j_call: TRBJ2-7; v_call: TRBV11-3; clone_size: few
cdr3_nt: TGTGCCAGCACAGACAGGGATTATGAGACCCAGTACTTC; cdr3_aa: CASTDRDYETQYF; d_call: TRBD1; j_call: TRBJ2-5; v_call: TRBV2; clone_size: NA
cdr3_nt: TGTGCCAGCAGTACCCGGGACATAATTAATTCACCCCTCCACTTT; cdr3_aa: CASSTRDIINSPLHF; d_call: NA; j_call: TRBJ1-6; v_call: TRBV27; clone_size: NA
cdr3_nt: TGTGCCACCAGCAGAGTACCGCGGGGGCCCGTGGCTTTCTTT; cdr3_aa: CATSRVPRGPVAFF; d_call: NA; j_call: TRBJ1-1; v_call: TRBV15; clone_size: few
cdr3_nt: TGTGCCAGAGACGGGACTAGCGGTAGCACAGATACGCAGTATTTT; cdr3_aa: CARDGTSGSTDTQYF; d_call: TRBD2; j_call: TRBJ2-3; v_call: TRBV11-2; clone_size: NA
cdr3_nt: TGTGCCAGCAGTTCTTTATGGGGAGAGGTTCAAGAGACCCAGTACTTC; cdr3_aa: CASSSLWGEVQETQYF; d_call: NA; j_call: TRBJ2-5; v_call: TRBV28; clone_size: NA
cdr3_nt: TGTGCCAGCAGCTTGGAAGCCAACTATGGCTACACCTTC; cdr3_aa: CASSLEANYGYTF; d_call: NA; j_call: TRBJ1-2; v_call: TRBV5-4; clone_size: few
cdr3_nt: TGTGCCAGCAGCGCCGGGTGGGGTAGCGGGAGTGGAATTGGGAATGAGCAGTTCTTC; cdr3_aa: CASSAGWGSGSGIGNEQFF; d_call: TRBD2; j_call: TRBJ2-1; v_call: TRBV7-9; clone_size: NA
cdr3_nt: TGTGCCAGCAGCGGACCGGGAGCAACTAATGAAAAACTGTTTTTT; cdr3_aa: CASSGPGATNEKLFF; d_call: NA; j_call: TRBJ1-4; v_call: TRBV9; clone_size: NA
cdr3_nt: TGTGCCAGCGCTTCAGTTAGGAGGGGCCTCGATGAGCAGTTCTTC; cdr3_aa: CASASVRRGLDEQFF; d_call: NA; j_call: TRBJ2-1; v_call: TRBV27; clone_size: few
cdr3_nt: TGTGCCAGCAGCTTTAGCGGGAGAACCTACAATGAGCAGTTCTTC; cdr3_aa: CASSFSGRTYNEQFF; d_call: TRBD2; j_call: TRBJ2-1; v_call: TRBV5-5; clone_size: once
cdr3_nt: TGTGCCAGCAGTGGGGTAGAGACAGGGTTGGATACGCAGTATTTT; cdr3_aa: CASSGVETGLDTQYF; d_call: TRBD1; j_call: TRBJ2-3; v_call: TRBV2; clone_size: NA
cdr3_nt: TGTGCCAGCAGTCGCTCGTGGGGAGTTGGGGAGACCCAGTACTTC; cdr3_aa: CASSRSWGVGETQYF; d_call: NA; j_call: TRBJ2-5; v_call: TRBV27; clone_size: few
cdr3_nt: TGTGCCACCGGGCCCCGCCGGGGACAGGGTCGGTACATTCAGTACTTC; cdr3_aa: CATGPRRGQGRYIQYF; d_call: TRBD1; j_call: TRBJ2-4; v_call: TRBV15; clone_size: NA
cdr3_nt: TGCGCCAGCAATACCGACAGGGTCTTCTCTGGCTACACCTTC; cdr3_aa: CASNTDRVFSGYTF; d_call: TRBD1; j_call: TRBJ1-2; v_call: TRBV10-2; clone_size: NA
cdr3_nt: TGTGCCAGTCGTGCTGGAAACACCATATATTTT; cdr3_aa: CASRAGNTIYF; d_call: NA; j_call: TRBJ1-3; v_call: TRBV28; clone_size: NA
cdr3_nt: TGTGCCAGCAGCGAGCTGTACACTGAAGCTTTCTTT; cdr3_aa: CASSELYTEAFF; d_call: NA; j_call: TRBJ1-1; v_call: TRBV2; clone_size: NA
cdr3_nt: TGTGCCAGCAGCTCAATGAGCACAACTAATGAAAAACTGTTTTTT; cdr3_aa: CASSSMSTTNEKLFF; d_call: NA; j_call: TRBJ1-4; v_call: TRBV11-2; clone_size: NA
cdr3_nt: TGTGCCTGGAACGGGAGAAACACCATATATTTT; cdr3_aa: CAWNGRNTIYF; d_call: NA; j_call: TRBJ1-3; v_call: TRBV30; clone_size: NA
cdr3_nt: TGTGCCAGTAGTATGGGAGGGAGCAGGGCAGGTCACTACGAGCAGTACTTC; cdr3_aa: CASSMGGSRAGHYEQYF; d_call: TRBD2; j_call: TRBJ2-7; v_call: TRBV19; clone_size: few
cdr3_nt: TGTGCCAGCAGTTCACAGGGATTCTACACCTTC; cdr3_aa: CASSSQGFYTF; d_call: NA; j_call: TRBJ1-2; v_call: TRBV28; clone_size: NA
cdr3_nt: TGTGCCAGCAGCCGCCAGTCTACGGCACGACAGTACCAAGAGACCCAGTACTTC; cdr3_aa: CASSRQSTARQYQETQYF; d_call: NA; j_call: TRBJ2-5; v_call: TRBV3-1/TRBV3-2; clone_size: NA
cdr3_nt: TGCGCCAGCAGCTTGTGGGACAGGGGAAATTCACCCCTCCACTTT; cdr3_aa: CASSLWDRGNSPLHF; d_call: TRBD1; j_call: TRBJ1-6; v_call: TRBV5-1; clone_size: NA
cdr3_nt: TGTGCCAGCTCCCTGAGGGGAGGGAACTACAATGAGCAGTTCTTC; cdr3_aa: CASSLRGGNYNEQFF; d_call: TRBD2; j_call: TRBJ2-1; v_call: TRBV14; clone_size: NA
cdr3_nt: TGCGCCAGCAGCCTGGAATATACGGGACAGGGTGGCTCTGGGGCCAACGTCCTGACTTTC; cdr3_aa: CASSLEYTGQGGSGANVLTF; d_call: TRBD1; j_call: TRBJ2-6; v_call: TRBV5-1; clone_size: NA
cdr3_nt: TGTGCCAGCAGTTTACAGGGGGATTCACCCCTCCACTTT; cdr3_aa: CASSLQGDSPLHF; d_call: TRBD1; j_call: TRBJ1-6; v_call: TRBV7-8; clone_size: few
cdr3_nt: TGCGCCAGCAGCTTGAACAGGGGAATCCCTGAAGCTTTCTTT; cdr3_aa: CASSLNRGIPEAFF; d_call: TRBD1; j_call: TRBJ1-1; v_call: TRBV5-1; clone_size: NA
cdr3_nt: TGTGCCAGCTCACCAGGAGGAGCCTATGGCTACACCTTC; cdr3_aa: CASSPGGAYGYTF; d_call: NA; j_call: TRBJ1-2; v_call: TRBV18; clone_size: NA
cdr3_nt: TGTGCCAGCAGGGGGCTCCGGGACAGGTTTGGCTACGAGCAGTACTTC; cdr3_aa: CASRGLRDRFGYEQYF; d_call: TRBD1; j_call: TRBJ2-7; v_call: TRBV11-2; clone_size: NA
cdr3_nt: TGCGCCAGCAGCTGGGACAGGGGATGGTGGGAGCAGTACTTC; cdr3_aa: CASSWDRGWWEQYF; d_call: TRBD1; j_call: TRBJ2-7; v_call: TRBV4-1; clone_size: once
cdr3_nt: TGCGCCAGCAGTGGAGCCGGGACAGGGAATTCACCCCTCCACTTT; cdr3_aa: CASSGAGTGNSPLHF; d_call: TRBD1; j_call: TRBJ1-6; v_call: TRBV10-2; clone_size: NA
cdr3_nt: TGTGCCAGTTCGGACAGGGCGAACACTGAAGCTTTCTTT; cdr3_aa: CASSDRANTEAFF; d_call: TRBD1; j_call: TRBJ1-1; v_call: TRBV19; clone_size: once
cdr3_nt: TGTGCCAGCAGCCGGCTAGGGAGGAGGGAGTTCTTC; cdr3_aa: CASSRLGRREFF; d_call: NA; j_call: TRBJ2-1; v_call: TRBV28; clone_size: NA
cdr3_nt: TGTGCCAGCAGCAAGACTAGCGGGGGAGGGGATACGCAGTATTTT; cdr3_aa: CASSKTSGGGDTQYF; d_call: TRBD2; j_call: TRBJ2-3; v_call: TRBV5-4; clone_size: NA
cdr3_nt: TGTGCCAGCAACGGTGGTAGGGGTTGGAGCTCCTACAATGAGCAGTTCTTC; cdr3_aa: CASNGGRGWSSYNEQFF; d_call: NA; j_call: TRBJ2-1; v_call: TRBV2; clone_size: NA
cdr3_nt: TGTGCCAGCAGCCTCCGACAGGGCATCTACAATGAGCAGTTCTTC; cdr3_aa: CASSLRQGIYNEQFF; d_call: TRBD1; j_call: TRBJ2-1; v_call: TRBV3-1/TRBV3-2; clone_size: NA
cdr3_nt: TGTGCCAGCAGCTTAAGACGGGGGTTGTACGAGCAGTACTTC; cdr3_aa: CASSLRRGLYEQYF; d_call: NA; j_call: TRBJ2-7; v_call: TRBV11-1; clone_size: NA
cdr3_nt: TGTGCCAGCAGCCAAGGGCCACTACACTCCTACGAGCAGTACTTC; cdr3_aa: CASSQGPLHSYEQYF; d_call: NA; j_call: TRBJ2-7; v_call: TRBV3-1/TRBV3-2; clone_size: NA
cdr3_nt: TGTGCCAGCAGTTATTACAGGGACTATGGCTACACCTTC; cdr3_aa: CASSYYRDYGYTF; d_call: NA; j_call: TRBJ1-2; v_call: TRBV6-5; clone_size: NA
cdr3_nt: TGTGCCAGCAGCTCCAGGGAACATCAGCCCCAGCATTTT; cdr3_aa: CASSSREHQPQHF; d_call: NA; j_call: TRBJ1-5; v_call: TRBV5-5; clone_size: NA
cdr3_nt: TGTGCCAGCAGTTTAGGACACTACAATGAGCAGTTCTTC; cdr3_aa: CASSLGHYNEQFF; d_call: NA; j_call: TRBJ2-1; v_call: TRBV6-9; clone_size: NA
cdr3_nt: TGCGCCAGCAGTGATGCTAAGGATACGCAGTATTTT; cdr3_aa: CASSDAKDTQYF; d_call: NA; j_call: TRBJ2-3; v_call: TRBV10-1; clone_size: NA
cdr3_nt: TGTGCCATCTCAGGGAGCGGGGAGACCCAGTACTTC; cdr3_aa: CAISGSGETQYF; d_call: NA; j_call: TRBJ2-5; v_call: TRBV10-3; clone_size: NA